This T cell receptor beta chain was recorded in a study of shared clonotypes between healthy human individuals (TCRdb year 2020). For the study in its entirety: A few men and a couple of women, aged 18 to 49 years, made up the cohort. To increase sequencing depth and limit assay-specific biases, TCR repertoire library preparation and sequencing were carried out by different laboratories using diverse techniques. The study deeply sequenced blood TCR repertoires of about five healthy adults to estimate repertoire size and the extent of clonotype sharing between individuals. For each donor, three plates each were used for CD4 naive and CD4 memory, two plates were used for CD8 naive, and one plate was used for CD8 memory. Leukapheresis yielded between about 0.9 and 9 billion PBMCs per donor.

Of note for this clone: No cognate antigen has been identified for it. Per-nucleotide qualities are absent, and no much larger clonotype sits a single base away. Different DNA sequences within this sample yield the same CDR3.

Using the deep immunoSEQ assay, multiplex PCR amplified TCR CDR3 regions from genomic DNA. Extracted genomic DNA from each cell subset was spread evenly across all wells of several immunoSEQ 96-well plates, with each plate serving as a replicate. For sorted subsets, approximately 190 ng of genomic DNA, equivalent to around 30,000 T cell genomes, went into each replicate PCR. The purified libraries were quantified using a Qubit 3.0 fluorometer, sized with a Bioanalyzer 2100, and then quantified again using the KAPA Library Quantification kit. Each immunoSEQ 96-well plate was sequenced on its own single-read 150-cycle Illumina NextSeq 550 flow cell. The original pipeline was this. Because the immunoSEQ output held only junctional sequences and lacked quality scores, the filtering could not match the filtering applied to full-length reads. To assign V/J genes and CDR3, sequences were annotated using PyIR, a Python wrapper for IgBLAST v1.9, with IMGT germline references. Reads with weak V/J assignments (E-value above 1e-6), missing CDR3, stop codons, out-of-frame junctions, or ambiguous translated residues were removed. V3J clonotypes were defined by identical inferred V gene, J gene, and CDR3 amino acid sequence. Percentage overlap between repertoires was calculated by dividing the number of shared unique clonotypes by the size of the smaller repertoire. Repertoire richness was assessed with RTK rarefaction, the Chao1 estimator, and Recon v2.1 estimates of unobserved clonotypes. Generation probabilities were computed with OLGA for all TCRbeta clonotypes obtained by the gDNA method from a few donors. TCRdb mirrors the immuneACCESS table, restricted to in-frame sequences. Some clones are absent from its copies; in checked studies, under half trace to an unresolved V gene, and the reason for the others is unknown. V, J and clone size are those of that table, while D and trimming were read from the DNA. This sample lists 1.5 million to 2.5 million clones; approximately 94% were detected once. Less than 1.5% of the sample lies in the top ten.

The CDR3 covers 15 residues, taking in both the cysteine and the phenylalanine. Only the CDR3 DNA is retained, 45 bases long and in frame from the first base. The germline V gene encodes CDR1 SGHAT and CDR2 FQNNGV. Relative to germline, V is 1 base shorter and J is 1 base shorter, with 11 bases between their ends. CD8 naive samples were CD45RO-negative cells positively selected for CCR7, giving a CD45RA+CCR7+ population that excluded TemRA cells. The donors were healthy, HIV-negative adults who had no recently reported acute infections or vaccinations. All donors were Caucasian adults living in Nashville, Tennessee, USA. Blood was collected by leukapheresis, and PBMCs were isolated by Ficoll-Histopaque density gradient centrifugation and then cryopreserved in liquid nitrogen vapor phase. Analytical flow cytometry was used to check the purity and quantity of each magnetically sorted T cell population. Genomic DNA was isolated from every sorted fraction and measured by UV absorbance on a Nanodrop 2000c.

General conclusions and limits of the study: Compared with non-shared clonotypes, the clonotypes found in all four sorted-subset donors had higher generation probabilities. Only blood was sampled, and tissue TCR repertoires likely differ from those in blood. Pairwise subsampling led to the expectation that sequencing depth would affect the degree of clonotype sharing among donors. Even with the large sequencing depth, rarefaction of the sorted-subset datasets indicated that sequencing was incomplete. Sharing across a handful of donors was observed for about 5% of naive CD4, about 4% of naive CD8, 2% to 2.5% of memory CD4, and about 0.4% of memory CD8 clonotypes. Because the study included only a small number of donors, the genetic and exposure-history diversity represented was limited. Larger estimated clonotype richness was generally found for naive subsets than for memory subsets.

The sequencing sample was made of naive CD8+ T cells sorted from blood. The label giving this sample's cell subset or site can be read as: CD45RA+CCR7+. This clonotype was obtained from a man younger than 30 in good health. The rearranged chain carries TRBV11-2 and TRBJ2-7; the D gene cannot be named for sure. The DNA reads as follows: TGTGCCAGCAGCTTAGGGGCAGGCTTGTCCTACGAGCAGTACTTC. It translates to CASSLGAGLSYEQYF.